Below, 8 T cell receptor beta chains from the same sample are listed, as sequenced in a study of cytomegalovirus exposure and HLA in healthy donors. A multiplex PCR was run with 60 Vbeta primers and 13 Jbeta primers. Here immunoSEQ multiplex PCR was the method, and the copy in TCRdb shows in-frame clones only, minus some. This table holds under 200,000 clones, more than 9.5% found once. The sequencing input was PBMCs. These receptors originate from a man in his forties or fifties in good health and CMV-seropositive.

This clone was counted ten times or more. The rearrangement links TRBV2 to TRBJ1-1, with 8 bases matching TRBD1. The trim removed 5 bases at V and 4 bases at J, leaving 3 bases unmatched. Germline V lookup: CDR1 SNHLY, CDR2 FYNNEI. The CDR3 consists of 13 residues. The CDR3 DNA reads TGTGCCAGCAGTCGGACAGGGTCCACTGAAGCTTTCTTT. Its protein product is CASSRTGSTEAFF.

CDR3 in DNA: TGTGCCAGCTCACCACTTAGAACAGGGGGGAACACTGAAGCTTTCTTT. Encoded protein: CASSPLRTGGNTEAFF. The rearrangement joins TRBV18 to TRBJ1-1, with 8 nucleotides matching TRBD1. The length of the CDR3 is 16 residues. The V gene's germline CDR1 is KGHSH and CDR2 LQKENI. J lost 1 base, V lost 1 base, and 5 bases had no gene match.

CDR3 sequence reads: CAWSAPRTGFGVPSGNTIYF. CDR3 coding DNA: TGTGCCTGGAGTGCCCCAAGGACAGGGTTTGGCGTTCCGTCTGGAAACACCATATATTTT. V and J are TRBV30 and TRBJ1-3; TRBD1 agrees at 8 bases. This CDR3 has 20 amino acids. The ends lost 1 base at V and 1 base at J; junction bases unmatched: 18. CDR1 is GTSNPN and CDR2 is SVGIG in the germline V gene (reference sequence). Full variable domain (remainder filled in from reference TRBV30 and TRBJ1-3): SQTIHQWPATLVQPVGSPLSLECTVEGTSNPNLYWYRQAAGRGLQLLFYSVGIGQISSEVPQNLSASRPQDRQFILSSKKLLLSDSGFYLCAWSAPRTGFGVPSGNTIYFGEGSWLTVV.

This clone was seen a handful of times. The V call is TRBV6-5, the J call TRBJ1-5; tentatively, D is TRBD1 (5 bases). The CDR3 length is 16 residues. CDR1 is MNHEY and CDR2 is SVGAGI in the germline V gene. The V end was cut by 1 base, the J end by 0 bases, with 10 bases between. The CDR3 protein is CASSYWKGDSNQPQHF. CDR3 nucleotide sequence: TGTGCCAGCAGTTACTGGAAAGGGGATAGCAATCAGCCCCAGCATTTT.

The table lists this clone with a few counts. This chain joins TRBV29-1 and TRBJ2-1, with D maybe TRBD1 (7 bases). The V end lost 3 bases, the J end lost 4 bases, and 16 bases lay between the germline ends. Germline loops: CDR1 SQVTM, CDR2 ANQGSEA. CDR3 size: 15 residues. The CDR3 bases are TGCAGCGTTGATAGCGGACAGGTTTGGTACAATGAGCAGTTCTTC. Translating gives CSVDSGQVWYNEQFF.

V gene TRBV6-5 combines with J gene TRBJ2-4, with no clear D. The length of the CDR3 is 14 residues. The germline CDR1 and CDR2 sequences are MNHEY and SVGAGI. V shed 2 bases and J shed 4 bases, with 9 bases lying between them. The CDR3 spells CASSYRDTKNIQYF. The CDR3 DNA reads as TGTGCCAGCAGTTACCGAGACACAAAAAACATTCAGTACTTC.

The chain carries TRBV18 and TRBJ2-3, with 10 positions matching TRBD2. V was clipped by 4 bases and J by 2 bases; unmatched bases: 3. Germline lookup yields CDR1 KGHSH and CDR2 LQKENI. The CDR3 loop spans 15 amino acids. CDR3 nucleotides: TGTGCCAGCTCACTCCTAGCGGGGGACACAGATACGCAGTATTTT. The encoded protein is CASSLLAGDTDTQYF.

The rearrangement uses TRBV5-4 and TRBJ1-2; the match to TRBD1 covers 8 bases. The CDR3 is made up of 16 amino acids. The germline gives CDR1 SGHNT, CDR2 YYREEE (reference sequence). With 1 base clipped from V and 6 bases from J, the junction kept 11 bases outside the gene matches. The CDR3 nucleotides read TGTGCCAGCAGCTTGTCGGCGACAGGGGCTTATCATGGCTACACCTTC. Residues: CASSLSATGAYHGYTF.